The clone carrying this TCR beta chain has only a few counts. What it binds is unknown. This sample is part of a study of cytomegalovirus exposure and HLA in healthy donors. Study context: Earlier sequencing of some 190 million T cells yielded 100 million to 140 million unique TCR beta sequences. There were 65 million to 85 million unique TCRs (from HLA-typed donors) in an early data release. Points from the study as a whole: A later analysis found that most CMV-associated TCR beta chains appeared HLA-restricted. It was reportedly the case that the classifier diagnosed cytomegalovirus status with high specificity and sensitivity.

Germline CDR1 is PRHDT and CDR2 is FYEKMQ (reference sequence). Trimming took off 5 bases at V and 5 bases at J, with 9 bases between the two ends. The CDR3 has 12 amino acids. In the PCR, 60 Vbeta and 13 Jbeta primers were used. The method was immunoSEQ multiplex PCR; TCRdb's version includes in-frame clones alone and lacks a portion of them. Of 150,000 or so clones in the sample, over 65% are singletons; the top ten hold 6% to 7.5%. This receptor was obtained from a middle-aged man in good health and CMV-seropositive. The chain links TRBV13 to TRBJ1-1; D is unclear. The sample comprised PBMCs. CDR3 residues: CASSMSRTEAFF. DNA of the CDR3: TGTGCCAGCAGCATGTCTAGAACTGAAGCTTTCTTT.